The 27 T cell receptor beta chains reported below all come from one sample, sequenced in a study of blood T cell repertoires in COVID-19. TCRdb's table, derived via immunoSEQ multiplex PCR, lists solely in-frame clones and lacks some. The sample lists roughly 210,000 clones; about nine tenths were seen once. The sequencing sample was made of PBMCs or T cells enriched from blood (not recorded which). These TCRs come from a man aged 25-45 years in a cohort exposed to, infected with or recovered from COVID-19 (not recorded which).

The gene calls are TRBV7-8 and TRBJ2-1; perhaps TRBD2 as D (6 bases). The CDR3 has 16 amino acids. V was shortened by 5 bases and J by 4 bases, with 18 bases between the two germline ends. CDR1 SGHVS and CDR2 FQNEAQ come from the germline V gene. The CDR3 nucleotides are TGTGCCAGCAGCCCCATTGGGGGGAGAGGATACAATGAGCAGTTCTTC. It encodes CASSPIGGRGYNEQFF.

The chain links TRBV18 to TRBJ2-3, with 9 bases lining up with TRBD1. The V segment lost 6 bases and the J segment 2 bases; nucleotides outside the gene matches: 12. The length of the CDR3 is 17 residues. Germline V lookup: CDR1 KGHSH, CDR2 LQKENI. Here the CDR3 DNA reads TGTGCCAGCTCCCGTTATGAGACAGGGGGAACCACAGATACGCAGTATTTT. Its protein is CASSRYETGGTTDTQYF.

V gene TRBV28 combines with J gene TRBJ2-7, with 7 bases that match TRBD1. V lost 4 bases to trimming and J lost 0 bases; unmatched junction nucleotides: 6. This CDR3 region has 15 residues. Germline V lookup: CDR1 MDHEN, CDR2 SYDVKM. The DNA for the CDR3 is TGTGCCAGCAGTTCCCCGGGACAGCTCTCCTACGAGCAGTACTTC. Protein: CASSSPGQLSYEQYF. The entire variable domain, with the rest obtained from reference TRBV28 and TRBJ2-7, is as follows: DVKVTQSSRYLVKRTGEKVFLECVQDMDHENMFWYRQDPGLGLRLIYFSYDVKMKEKGDIPEGYSVSREKKERFSLILESASTNQTSMYLCASSSPGQLSYEQYFGPGTRLTVT.

V gene TRBV24-1 combines with J gene TRBJ2-1, with TRBD2 identical over 10 bases. V lost 1 base, J lost 8 bases, and 7 bases stayed unmatched. The CDR3 has 16 residues. The germline V gene has CDR1 KGHDR and CDR2 SFDVKD. The CDR3 region is CATSDLRLAGEDEQFF. DNA for the CDR3: TGTGCCACCAGTGATTTAAGGCTAGCGGGAGAGGATGAGCAGTTCTTC.

The chain uses TRBV28 and TRBJ1-6, with 8 positions matching TRBD1. CDR3 length: 18 amino acids. Trimming cost V 8 bases and J 0 bases; bases outside gene matches: 12. The germline gives CDR1 MDHEN, CDR2 SYDVKM. The chain's CDR3 is CASRPTYRGSSYNSPLHF. CDR3 in DNA: TGTGCCAGCCGTCCGACATACAGGGGGAGCTCCTATAATTCACCCCTCCACTTT.

V usage is TRBV11-2 and J usage is TRBJ2-7; D perhaps matches TRBD1 (5 bases). The ends were cut back, 5 bases at V and 0 bases at J, with 14 bases in the middle. Germline V CDR1 and CDR2: SGHAT, FQNNGV. The CDR3 has 15 residues. CDR3 amino acids: CASSARQRTSYEQYF. The CDR3 DNA follows: TGTGCCAGCAGCGCTAGACAGCGTACCTCCTACGAGCAGTACTTC.

CDR3 nucleotides: TGTGCCAGCAGCCAGCGGGAGGCTCAAGAGACCCAGTACTTC. Protein sequence: CASSQREAQETQYF. The V gene is TRBV4-2, the J gene TRBJ2-5; 8 nucleotides line up with TRBD2. The germline gives CDR1 LGHNA, CDR2 YNFKEQ. This CDR3 has 14 amino acids. V lost 3 bases to trimming and J lost 2 bases; unmatched junction nucleotides: 2.

The rearrangement links TRBV2 to TRBJ2-7; D unresolved. The CDR3 is 10 amino acids. Trimming left V 7 bases short and J 4 bases short, with 5 bases between. CDR1 and CDR2 (germline): SNHLY, FYNNEI. CDR3: CASIAYEQYF. The DNA of the CDR3 is TGTGCCAGCATAGCTTACGAGCAGTACTTC.

This rearrangement joins TRBV27 to TRBJ2-1; 9 bases are shared with TRBD2. Looked up from germline, CDR1 is MNHEY and CDR2 is SMNVEV (reference sequence). The length of the CDR3 is 15 residues. J gave up 5 bases and V 7 bases, and 9 bases lay outside the gene matches. CDR3 protein: CASTSGLARHNEQFF. The DNA of the CDR3 is TGTGCCAGCACCTCTGGACTAGCGAGACACAATGAGCAGTTCTTC.

V gene TRBV15 combines with J gene TRBJ1-1, with 7 bases identical to TRBD1. Trimming cost V 3 bases and J 0 bases; bases outside gene matches: 7. From germline, CDR1 is LNHNV and CDR2 YYDKDF (reference sequence). The CDR3 is 16 amino acids. The CDR3 nucleotides are TGTGCCACCAGCAGGGCAAGACAGGGAATGAACACTGAAGCTTTCTTT. The encoded protein is CATSRARQGMNTEAFF. Full variable domain (remainder filled in from reference TRBV15 and TRBJ1-1): DAMVIQNPRYQVTQFGKPVTLSCSQTLNHNVMYWYQQKSSQAPKLLFHYYDKDFNNEADTPDNFQSRRPNTSFCFLDIRSPGLGDTAMYLCATSRARQGMNTEAFFGQGTRLTVV.

The rearrangement joins TRBV6-2 or TRBV6-3 to TRBJ2-1; possibly TRBD1 for D (5 bases). Germline V gene lookup returns CDR1 MNHEY and CDR2 SVGEGT. Between the trimmed V and J ends, which lost 3 bases and 0 bases, there was a span of 15 bases. There are 17 residues in the CDR3. CDR3 sequence: CASSYWSGPSSYNEQFF. The CDR3 DNA follows: TGTGCCAGCAGTTATTGGTCAGGGCCTAGCTCCTACAATGAGCAGTTCTTC.

This chain joins TRBV7-8 and TRBJ1-2; no clear D. CDR1 and CDR2 from the germline V gene are SGHVS and FQNEAQ. CDR3 size: 12 residues. V dropped 6 bases and J dropped 5 bases, with 10 bases sitting between them. The CDR3 sequence is CASSPLTYGYTF. In DNA form, the CDR3 reads TGTGCCAGCAGTCCTCTAACTTATGGCTACACCTTC. The entire variable domain, with the rest obtained from reference TRBV7-8 and TRBJ1-2, is as follows: GAGVSQSPRYKVAKRGQDVALRCDPISGHVSLFWYQQALGQGPEFLTYFQNEAQLDKSGLPSDRFFAERPEGSVSTLKIQRTQQEDSAVYLCASSPLTYGYTFGSGTRLTVV.

The rearrangement joins TRBV5-6 to TRBJ1-2, with 10 bases fitting TRBD1. V shed 3 bases, J shed 6 bases, and the junction held 8 bases outside the gene matches. This CDR3 is built from 15 residues. Germline-derived CDR1 and CDR2 are SGHDT and YYEEEE. The CDR3 loop reads CASSWTGGLVDGYTF. The CDR3 nucleotides read TGTGCCAGCAGCTGGACAGGGGGGTTGGTAGATGGCTACACCTTC.

This sequence joins TRBV7-9 and TRBJ2-7, with D possibly TRBD1 on 5 matching bases. CDR1 is SEHNR, CDR2 FQNEAQ, per germline (reference sequence). The CDR3 covers 14 residues. Trimming took 1 base from V and 6 from J, leaving 13 bases between them. CDR3 DNA sequence: TGTGCCAGCAGCTTAGGGGGCGGTCGGTCCGAGCAGTACTTC. Protein sequence: CASSLGGGRSEQYF. The entire variable domain, with the rest obtained from reference TRBV7-9 and TRBJ2-7, is as follows: DTGVSQNPRHKITKRGQNVTFRCDPISEHNRLYWYRQTLGQGPEFLTYFQNEAQLEKSRLLSDRFSAERPKGSFSTLEIQRTEQGDSAMYLCASSLGGGRSEQYFGPGTRLTVT.

This chain joins TRBV13 and TRBJ1-6, with 7 bases lining up with TRBD1. Germline lookup yields CDR1 PRHDT and CDR2 FYEKMQ (reference sequence). This CDR3 is 16 amino acids long. Trimming cost V 0 bases and J 6 bases; bases outside gene matches: 5. CDR3 protein: CASSLGQGNRNSPLHF. The CDR3 coding sequence is TGTGCCAGCAGCTTAGGACAGGGGAACCGTAATTCACCCCTCCACTTT.

The J gene is TRBJ1-1, the V gene TRBV10-1; no reliable D call. This CDR3 region has 13 residues. V was cut by 6 bases and J by 0 bases, with 8 bases left in between. The germline V gene has CDR1 WNHNN and CDR2 SYGVQD (reference sequence). This chain's CDR3 is CASRHALNTEAFF. DNA for the CDR3: TGCGCCAGCAGACATGCTCTGAACACTGAAGCTTTCTTT.

As regards this clone: Its ends do not fully match the called genes, so a read error is possible. V is TRBV2 and J is TRBJ2-7, with 7 bases that match TRBD1. This CDR3 has 10 residues. Germline CDR1 and CDR2: SNHLY and FYNNEI. The CDR3 region is CASSGGQAFF. CDR3 bases: TGTGCCAGCAGCGGCGGACAGGCCTTCTTC.

V gene TRBV27 combines with J gene TRBJ2-7, with D tentatively TRBD1 (5 bases). Germline CDR1 is MNHEY and CDR2 is SMNVEV (reference sequence). The CDR3 loop spans 12 amino acids. Trimming took 9 bases from V and 3 from J, leaving 12 bases between them. The CDR3 DNA sequence: TGTGCCAGTGGGGCAGGGAACTACGAGCAGTACTTC. Translation: CASGAGNYEQYF.

J is TRBJ2-7 and V is TRBV28; 8 positions agree with TRBD2. V trimming: 6 bases; J trimming: 0 bases; junction bases outside the gene matches: 7. There are 15 residues in the CDR3. Per the germline V gene, CDR1 is MDHEN and CDR2 is SYDVKM. CDR3 residues: CASRHAGGSSYEQYF. The CDR3 DNA is TGTGCCAGCAGGCACGCGGGGGGAAGCTCCTACGAGCAGTACTTC.

This chain links TRBV19 with TRBJ1-4; D gene ambiguous. The V and J ends lost 6 bases and 0 bases respectively, with 5 bases between them. This CDR3 spans 13 amino acids. CDR1 and CDR2 from the germline V gene are LNHDA and SQIVND (reference sequence). The CDR3, as DNA: TGTGCCAGTAGGACTGCAACTAATGAAAAACTGTTTTTT. It is translated as CASRTATNEKLFF.

The gene calls are TRBV6-5 and TRBJ1-1; D remains ambiguous. CDR3 size: 12 residues. Germline-derived CDR1 and CDR2 are MNHEY and SVGAGI. Trimming pared 10 bases from V and 10 bases from J, leaving 19 bases between. CDR3 sequence: CAILPYGSGAFF. For the CDR3, the DNA is TGTGCCATCCTACCATACGGGTCGGGAGCTTTCTTT.

The chain has TRBV11-2 and TRBJ2-7; D remains unclear. Deletions cut 0 bases from V and 6 bases from J, with 12 bases between. CDR1 SGHAT and CDR2 FQNNGV come from the germline V gene. This CDR3 contains 14 residues. CDR3 in amino acids: CASSLDGRSSEQYF. CDR3 bases: TGTGCCAGCAGCTTAGACGGTAGATCTAGCGAGCAGTACTTC.

V and J are TRBV9 and TRBJ2-3; D possibly corresponds to TRBD2 (5 bases). Per the germline V gene, CDR1 is SGDLS and CDR2 is YYNGEE. The V end lost 0 bases, the J end lost 2 bases, and 16 bases lay between the germline ends. This CDR3 region has 17 residues. The CDR3 bases are TGTGCCAGCAGCGTAGACGGAGCGGCACCGAACACAGATACGCAGTATTTT. Protein product: CASSVDGAAPNTDTQYF.

This clone was recorded once. The identical CDR3 is also encoded by other nucleotide sequences in the sample. This chain connects TRBV5-5 to TRBJ2-7; TRBD2 might be the D (5 bases). The CDR3 is 13 residues long. Germline V lookup: CDR1 SGHKS, CDR2 YYEKEE (reference sequence). Trimming took off 1 base at V and 0 bases at J, with 5 bases between the two ends. CDR3 DNA sequence: TGTGCCAGCAGCTTGACTAGCTCCTACGAGCAGTACTTC. Translating gives CASSLTSSYEQYF.

The gene calls are TRBV9 and TRBJ2-2, with TRBD1 identical over 8 bases. The ends lost 0 bases at V and 5 bases at J; junction bases unmatched: 6. This CDR3 has 16 amino acids. Per germline, CDR1 SGDLS and CDR2 YYNGEE. The CDR3 sequence is CASSVDEGQATGELFF. CDR3 coding DNA: TGTGCCAGCAGCGTAGATGAGGGACAGGCGACCGGGGAGCTGTTTTTT.

The chain links TRBV9 to TRBJ1-1; D unclear. With 0 bases removed from V and 1 base from J, the gap between germline ends came to 31 bases. The CDR3 covers 22 residues. Germline V gene sequence: CDR1 SGDLS, CDR2 YYNGEE. In nucleotides, the CDR3 is TGTGCCAGCAGCGTAGAGGGAGCCGAGGTCGGGTTTGTAGTGGGGAAGAACACTGAAGCTTTCTTT. Protein sequence: CASSVEGAEVGFVVGKNTEAFF.

The rearrangement uses TRBV12-3 or TRBV12-4 and TRBJ1-5; no definite D call. Trimming took off 6 bases at V and 9 bases at J, with 12 bases between the two ends. The CDR3 extends over 12 amino acids. CDR3 residues: CASSPLEWPQHF. The CDR3, as DNA: TGTGCCAGCAGCCCTTTGGAGTGGCCCCAGCATTTT.